The 14 T cell receptor beta chains listed next were all sequenced from one sample in a study of blood T cells in healthy people across ages. The second PCR ran roughly 6 to 11 cycles with a sample-barcoded 5' primer and J-beta primers. TCRdb reprocessed the 5' RACE reads with MiXCR, giving one entry per CDR3 protein. This sample has roughly 700,000 distinct CDR3 sequences, with about 30% found just once. Sequenced: blood. Receptor source: a woman older than 75 in good health.

This clonotype appeared many times. The chain is built from TRBV20-1 and TRBJ2-6; D possibly matches TRBD1 or TRBD2 (5 bases each). The CDR3 has 16 residues. Between the trimmed V and J ends, which lost 0 bases and 2 bases, there was a span of 11 bases. The germline V gene encodes CDR1 DFQATT and CDR2 SNEGSKA (reference sequence). In nucleotides, the CDR3 is TGCAGTGCTAGAGAGGGGGAGATTCCTGGGGCCAACGTCCTGACTTTC. Amino acids: CSAREGEIPGANVLTF.

This clonotype was seen at least ten times. V and J are TRBV7-2 and TRBJ2-7, with 7 bases identical to TRBD2. This CDR3 region has 15 residues. The junction had 7 bases not matched to a gene; V was cut back by 1 base and J by 4 bases. CDR1 SGHTA and CDR2 FQGNSA come from the germline V gene. In DNA form, the CDR3 reads TGTGCCAGCAGCTTAGTTCCTAGCGGCGGTTACGAGCAGTACTTC. This translates into CASSLVPSGGYEQYF. Filled out from reference TRBV7-2 and TRBJ2-7, the complete variable domain reads GAGVSQSPSNKVTEKGKDVELRCDPISGHTALYWYRQSLGQGLEFLIYFQGNSAPDKSGLPSDRFSAERTGGSVSTLTIQRTQQEDSAVYLCASSLVPSGGYEQYFGPGTRLTVT.

On this clonotype: One junction end does not reproduce the germline sequence, and a read error may be involved. This chain connects TRBV20-1 to TRBJ1-1; unclear D gene. This CDR3 is 15 amino acids long. Germline loops: CDR1 DFQATT, CDR2 SNEGSKA (reference sequence). The CDR3: CRAREVDILNTEAFF. In nucleotides, the CDR3 is TGCAGAGCTAGAGAGGTAGACATACTGAACACTGAAGCTTTCTTT.

This clonotype was seen only a few times. V gene TRBV7-3 combines with J gene TRBJ2-2; D uncertain. V dropped 5 bases and J dropped 4 bases, with 8 bases sitting between them. The germline V gene encodes CDR1 SGHTA and CDR2 FQGTGA. The CDR3 runs to 13 residues. The CDR3 is CASSPRLTGELFF. CDR3 sequence (DNA): TGTGCCAGCAGCCCGCGACTCACCGGGGAGCTGTTTTTT. The complete variable domain, with remaining parts taken from reference TRBV7-3 and TRBJ2-2, reads GAGVSQTPSNKVTEKGKYVELRCDPISGHTALYWYRQSLGQGPEFLIYFQGTGAADDSGLPNDRFFAVRPEGSVSTLKIQRTERGDSAVYLCASSPRLTGELFFGEGSRLTVL.

CDR3 sequence: CASSVQTGASTDTQYF. For the CDR3, the DNA is TGTGCCAGCAGCGTACAAACGGGGGCGAGCACAGATACGCAGTATTTT. The genes are TRBV6-1 and TRBJ2-3, with D perhaps assigned TRBD1 or TRBD2 (6 bases each). The CDR3 runs 16 residues. Trimming took 6 bases from V and 0 from J, leaving 16 bases between them. Per the germline V gene, CDR1 is MNHNS and CDR2 is SASEGT.

There are many counts of this clonotype. The genes are TRBV9 and TRBJ2-1, with D perhaps given as TRBD1 or TRBD2 (7 bases each). The CDR3 runs to 18 residues. CDR1 SGDLS and CDR2 YYNGEE come from the germline V gene. The V gene lost 0 bases and the J gene lost 5 bases, with 21 bases spanning the gap. The CDR3 DNA follows: TGTGCCAGCAGCGTAGCCTCAGGGGGGGGTCACCTCGACAATGAGCAGTTCTTC. Translation gives CASSVASGGGHLDNEQFF.

This clonotype occurred a few times. This chain joins TRBV28 and TRBJ2-5; D possibly uses TRBD1 or TRBD2 (5 bases each). V was trimmed by 7 bases and J by 5 bases, leaving 14 bases between them. The CDR3 totals 13 residues. CDR1 MDHEN and CDR2 SYDVKM come from the germline V gene. In DNA form, the CDR3 reads TGTGCCAGCACTTGGGGGTCAAAGGAGACCCAGTACTTC. It specifies CASTWGSKETQYF.

This chain uses TRBV27 with TRBJ1-2; D uncertain. This CDR3 is 15 amino acids long. Trimming stripped 5 bases from V and 4 bases from J, with 17 bases between. From germline, CDR1 is MNHEY and CDR2 SMNVEV (reference sequence). This CDR3 reads CASSLDGSLRYGYTF. The CDR3 nucleotides are TGTGCCAGCAGTCTTGACGGGTCGTTGCGCTATGGCTACACCTTC.

Ten or more counts support this clonotype. The chain links TRBV7-2 to TRBJ2-5; 7 bases align to TRBD1. Trimming took 4 bases from V and 6 from J; bases not matched to a gene: 8. This CDR3 contains 14 residues. Germline V gene data show CDR1 as SGHTA and CDR2 as FQGNSA. The CDR3 loop reads CASSSTGTAKTQYF. CDR3 sequence (DNA): TGTGCCAGCAGCTCGACCGGGACAGCGAAGACCCAGTACTTC.

The CDR3 loop reads CASSMTSGRGYEQFF. DNA for the CDR3: TGTGCCAGCAGCATGACTAGCGGGAGAGGCTATGAGCAGTTCTTC. V and J are TRBV6-1 and TRBJ2-1; 12 bases are shared with TRBD2. Germline CDR1 is MNHNS and CDR2 is SASEGT. The CDR3 is 15 amino acids. V gave up 6 bases and J gave up 8 bases; unmatched junction bases: 8.

A word on this clonotype: Since a much larger clone is just one base distant, this may be a read error. This chain uses TRBV6-5 with TRBJ1-5, with 12 bases that match TRBD1. CDR1 and CDR2 (germline): MNHEY, SVGAGI. The CDR3 runs to 16 residues. The CDR3 region has the DNA TGTGCCAGCAGGCCCTCGGGACAGGGGGCGATACAGCCCCAGCGTTTT. It is translated as CASRPSGQGAIQPQRF.

The V and J genes are TRBV20-1 and TRBJ1-5, with D uncertain. V was trimmed by 3 bases and J by 2 bases, leaving 11 bases between them. This CDR3 is built from 14 residues. CDR1 is DFQATT and CDR2 is SNEGSKA in the germline V gene (reference sequence). The CDR3 region is CSASGGRGNQPQHF. The CDR3 bases are TGCAGTGCTAGTGGTGGTAGGGGCAATCAGCCCCAGCATTTT.

CDR3: CASSVAGGSYNEQFF. As DNA, the CDR3 is TGTGCCAGCAGCGTGGCGGGGGGTTCGTACAATGAGCAGTTCTTC. V and J are TRBV7-8 and TRBJ2-1; 8 bases are a match to TRBD2. Germline CDR1 is SGHVS and CDR2 is FQNEAQ. This CDR3 comprises 15 residues. The V segment lost 5 bases and the J segment 4 bases; nucleotides outside the gene matches: 7.

The V gene is TRBV10-2, the J gene TRBJ2-7, with 10 positions matching TRBD2. The trim removed 3 bases at V and 2 bases at J, leaving 4 bases unmatched. The CDR3 consists of 15 residues. The germline V gene encodes CDR1 WSHSY and CDR2 SAAADI. The CDR3 DNA is TGCGCCAGCAGTGACCTAGCGGGGGCCACCTACGAGCAGTACTTC. Translating it yields CASSDLAGATYEQYF.